The rows below give T cell receptor beta chains drawn from one sample of a study of blood T cell repertoires in COVID-19. Generated by immunoSEQ multiplex PCR, the TCRdb table keeps only in-frame clones and is missing some. This table has fewer than 55,000 clones, about 85% appearing once. Sequenced input: peripheral blood. The source of these receptors is a man aged 65 to 79 with active COVID-19. Both conserved end residues are part of each CDR3. A D gene is named only where the DNA matches it firmly. Expanded clones get a size class; other rows say once, few or many, or leave the size out.

TRBJ1-2	TRBD1	TRBV27	few	TGTGCCAGCAGTTCTGGACAGGGCCATGGCTACACCTTC	CASSSGQGHGYTF
TRBJ2-3	NA	TRBV9	NA	TGTGCCAGCAGCGTAAGGGGATTCGACACAGATACGCAGTATTTT	CASSVRGFDTDTQYF
TRBJ1-1	TRBD1	TRBV6-5	NA	TGTGCCAGCAGCCAGACAGGGGGTTACACTGAAGCTTTCTTT	CASSQTGGYTEAFF
TRBJ1-6	NA	TRBV9	NA	TGTGCCAGCAGCGGACCGTCCGGGCCCCTCCACTTT	CASSGPSGPLHF
TRBJ1-6	TRBD1	TRBV6-5	NA	TGTGCCAGTACCGGGACAGGGGGCTTGGGTTCACCCCTCCACTTT	CASTGTGGLGSPLHF
TRBJ2-5	TRBD1	TRBV5-1	NA	TGCGCCAGCAGCTTGGGGGGGACAGTGCCCTTACAAGAGACCCAGTACTTC	CASSLGGTVPLQETQYF
TRBJ2-1	NA	TRBV6-6	NA	TGTGCCAGCAGTTACTCGTCGGGGAAGCATGAGCAGTTCTTC	CASSYSSGKHEQFF
TRBJ1-2	TRBD1	TRBV5-1	few	TGCGCCAGCAGCTTGGGCGACAGGGCTCAGGGCTACACCTTC	CASSLGDRAQGYTF
TRBJ2-7	TRBD1	TRBV28	NA	TGTGCCAGCAGAGGGACAGGGGCCAGCTACGAGCAGTACTTC	CASRGTGASYEQYF
TRBJ2-7	NA	TRBV7-2	NA	TGTGCCAGCAGCTACGTTACAGACTACGAGCAGTACTTC	CASSYVTDYEQYF
TRBJ2-3	NA	TRBV29-1	NA	TGCAGCGTGACTGTTGACACAGATACGCAGTATTTT	CSVTVDTDTQYF
TRBJ2-7	TRBD2	TRBV7-8	NA	TGTGCCAGCAGCTTTGGACTAGCGGGGGGCGAGCAGTACTTC	CASSFGLAGGEQYF
TRBJ2-2	NA	TRBV7-8	NA	TGTGCCAGCAGCGCTGGGGGGTGGCGGTCGGTGGACACCGGGGAGCTGTTTTTT	CASSAGGWRSVDTGELFF
TRBJ2-1	TRBD1	TRBV4-3	NA	TGCGCCAGCAGCCTACAGGGGACCCCTTGGAATGAGCAGTTCTTC	CASSLQGTPWNEQFF